A single sample is the source of the 10 T cell receptor beta chains below, sequenced in a study of blood T cell repertoires in COVID-19 (dated by TCRdb to the early 2020s). The library was generated by the immunoSEQ multiplex PCR assay. The clones in this table, taken by TCRdb from immuneACCESS, are in-frame only. Not every clone is retained; where verified, under half of the shortfall comes from an unresolved V gene, and the cause of the rest is unknown. Here the sample has about 110,000 clones; about three quarters occur a single time. 5% to 7.5% of the sample comes from the top ten. Sequencing was done on a sample of peripheral blood. The receptors originated from an older man with COVID-19, enrolled during active disease.

The genes are TRBV2 and TRBJ2-7, with D possibly being TRBD1 (5 bases). From germline, CDR1 is SNHLY and CDR2 FYNNEI. This CDR3 region has 16 residues. The V and J ends lost 1 base and 0 bases respectively, with 13 bases between them. Here the CDR3 reads CASSEGGIGGSYEQYF. The CDR3 bases are TGTGCCAGCAGTGAAGGGGGCATTGGTGGCTCCTACGAGCAGTACTTC.

To note about this clone: The sample holds other DNA sequences that translate to the same CDR3. The gene calls are TRBV28 and TRBJ2-7; a weak D match, TRBD1 (6 bases). Trimming stripped 3 bases from V and 0 bases from J, with 9 bases between. The CDR3 is 14 residues long. Germline loops: CDR1 MDHEN, CDR2 SYDVKM. CDR3 sequence reads: CASSLDSYSYEQYF. The CDR3 DNA reads TGTGCCAGCAGTTTGGACAGCTACTCCTACGAGCAGTACTTC.

The V gene is TRBV6-5, the J gene TRBJ1-5, with D unresolved. Deletions cut 0 bases from V and 2 bases from J, with 5 bases between. Germline assignment: CDR1 MNHEY and CDR2 SVGAGI. CDR3 size: 14 residues. The CDR3 region is CASSYSIGNQPQHF. The CDR3 bases are TGTGCCAGCAGTTACTCAATAGGCAATCAGCCCCAGCATTTT.

The CDR3 region is CASSLGGGYTSETQYF. The CDR3 region has the DNA TGTGCCAGCAGCTTGGGCGGCGGGTATACATCGGAGACCCAGTACTTC. This chain joins TRBV5-4 and TRBJ2-5; weak D call: TRBD2 (5 bases). V lost 0 bases, J lost 5 bases, and 17 bases lay in between. The CDR3 spans 16 residues. CDR1 and CDR2 (germline): SGHNT, YYREEE (reference sequence).

The V gene is TRBV28, the J gene TRBJ2-2; 9 nucleotides align to TRBD2. Per germline, CDR1 MDHEN and CDR2 SYDVKM. This CDR3 spans 14 amino acids. The trim removed 8 bases at V and 2 bases at J, leaving 3 bases unmatched. CDR3 loop: CASSTSGNTGELFF. CDR3 coding DNA: TGTGCCAGCTCGACTAGCGGAAACACCGGGGAGCTGTTTTTT.

This sequence joins TRBV5-1 and TRBJ2-3; perhaps TRBD2 as D (5 bases). CDR3 size: 16 residues. CDR1 SGHRS and CDR2 YFSETQ come from the germline V gene. V was shortened by 2 bases and J by 0 bases, with 13 bases between the two germline ends. CDR3 protein: CASSFRTVVSTDTQYF. For the CDR3, the DNA is TGCGCCAGCAGCTTCCGGACTGTCGTTAGCACAGATACGCAGTATTTT.

The rearrangement links TRBV27 to TRBJ2-1; no definite D call. Germline CDR1 MNHEY, CDR2 SMNVEV (reference sequence). This CDR3 is built from 13 residues. Trimming took 5 bases from V and 3 from J, leaving 8 bases between them. CDR3 sequence reads: CASSTHRYNEQFF. CDR3 in DNA: TGTGCCAGCAGTACACACCGCTACAATGAGCAGTTCTTC.

This clone is a singleton in its sample. This sequence joins TRBV5-1 and TRBJ2-1; the match to TRBD2 covers 10 bases. The CDR3 runs to 16 residues. Germline V gene sequence: CDR1 SGHRS, CDR2 YFSETQ. The J segment lost 3 bases and the V segment lost 0 bases, leaving 3 bases of the junction unmatched. The CDR3 is CASSLGASGSYNEQFF. The CDR3 bases are TGCGCCAGCAGCTTGGGGGCTAGCGGGAGCTACAATGAGCAGTTCTTC.

This chain links TRBV28 with TRBJ2-7; D remains unclear. CDR1 and CDR2 from the germline V gene are MDHEN and SYDVKM. Deletions cut 0 bases from V and 7 bases from J, with 16 bases between. The CDR3 is made up of 15 amino acids. CDR3 loop: CASSLWAGALTEQYF. The CDR3 DNA follows: TGTGCCAGCAGTTTATGGGCCGGAGCATTGACGGAGCAGTACTTC.

The gene calls are TRBV6-5 and TRBJ2-7, with 12 bases matching TRBD2. V lost 6 bases and J lost 3; bases outside the gene matches: 3. The CDR3 contains 14 residues. CDR1 and CDR2 (germline): MNHEY, SVGAGI. The CDR3 loop reads CASSPLAGGYEQYF. CDR3 in DNA: TGTGCCAGCAGCCCACTAGCGGGAGGCTACGAGCAGTACTTC.